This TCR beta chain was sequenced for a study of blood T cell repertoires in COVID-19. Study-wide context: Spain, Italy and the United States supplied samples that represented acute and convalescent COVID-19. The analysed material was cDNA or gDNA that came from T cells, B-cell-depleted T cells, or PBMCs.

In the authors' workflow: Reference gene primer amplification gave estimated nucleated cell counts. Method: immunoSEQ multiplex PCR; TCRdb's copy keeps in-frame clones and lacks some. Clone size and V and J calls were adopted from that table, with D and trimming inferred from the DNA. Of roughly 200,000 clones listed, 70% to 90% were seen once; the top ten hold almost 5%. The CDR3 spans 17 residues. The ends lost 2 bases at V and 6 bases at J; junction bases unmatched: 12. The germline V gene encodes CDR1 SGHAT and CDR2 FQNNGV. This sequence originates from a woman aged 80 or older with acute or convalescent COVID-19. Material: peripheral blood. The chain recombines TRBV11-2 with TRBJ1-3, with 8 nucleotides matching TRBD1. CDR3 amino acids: CASSLPGQVFLENTIYF. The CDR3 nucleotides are TGTGCCAGCAGCTTACCGGGACAGGTTTTTTTAGAAAACACCATATATTTT.